What follows are 16 T cell receptor beta chains derived from one specimen sequenced in a study of shared clonotypes between healthy human individuals. Clones were sequenced by immunoSEQ multiplex PCR, and TCRdb holds only the in-frame ones, with some missing. Among some 1,900,000 clones listed, approximately 94% were seen once. Naive-designated CD8 cells lacked CD45RO, were positively enriched for CCR7, and omitted terminally differentiated effector memory CD45RA+ cells. The sample comprised naive CD8+ T cells sorted from blood. Receptors were obtained from a man younger than 35 in good health.

This clone has only one observation. V is TRBV6-5 and J is TRBJ2-7, with D tentatively TRBD2 (5 bases). Germline V CDR1 and CDR2: MNHEY, SVGAGI. The CDR3 consists of 14 residues. Trimming shortened V by 6 bases and J by 4 bases, and 16 bases separated the two germline ends. DNA of the CDR3: TGTGCCAGCAGGCCGTCCGGACGGGGATACGAGCAGTACTTC. This sequence encodes CASRPSGRGYEQYF.

Remarks on this clone: Other nucleotide sequences from this sample produce the same CDR3. The chain joins TRBV27 to TRBJ2-7; D not resolved. V lost 0 bases, J lost 3 bases, and 6 bases lay in between. The CDR3 has 13 residues. CDR1 and CDR2 (germline): MNHEY, SMNVEV (reference sequence). CDR3 coding DNA: TGTGCCAGCAGTTTATCGAGAGACTACGAGCAGTACTTC. This sequence encodes CASSLSRDYEQYF.

This sequence joins TRBV6-1 and TRBJ2-5, with D perhaps TRBD2 (6 bases). CDR3 length equals 16 residues. Trimming pared 1 base from V and 4 bases from J, leaving 16 bases between. CDR1 and CDR2 (germline): MNHNS, SASEGT. CDR3 coding DNA: TGTGCCAGCAGTGAAGGGATAGCGGATATCGGAGAGACCCAGTACTTC. This gives the protein CASSEGIADIGETQYF.

V gene TRBV30 combines with J gene TRBJ1-1; 9 bases are a match to TRBD1. From germline, CDR1 is GTSNPN and CDR2 SVGIG (reference sequence). V gave up 4 bases and J gave up 1 base; unmatched junction bases: 1. The CDR3 covers 13 residues. The CDR3 protein is CAWKTGGNTEAFF. In DNA form, the CDR3 reads TGTGCCTGGAAGACAGGGGGGAACACTGAAGCTTTCTTT.

In regard to this clone: The sample has other DNA sequences that encode this CDR3 too. This chain uses TRBV9 with TRBJ2-5; D unresolved. This CDR3 is 15 amino acids long. CDR1 SGDLS and CDR2 YYNGEE come from the germline V gene. Between the trimmed V and J ends, which lost 0 bases and 2 bases, there was a span of 11 bases. Written as DNA, the CDR3 is TGTGCCAGCAGCGTAGGCGCGAGTTTACAAGAGACCCAGTACTTC. Protein sequence: CASSVGASLQETQYF.

The chain carries TRBV9 and TRBJ2-7; 10 nucleotides agree with TRBD2. Germline CDR1 reads SGDLS; CDR2 reads YYNGEE. The V segment lost 0 bases and the J segment 4 bases; nucleotides outside the gene matches: 4. The CDR3 consists of 15 residues. This CDR3 reads CASSVESGGAYEQYF. In nucleotides, the CDR3 is TGTGCCAGCAGCGTAGAGAGCGGGGGGGCTTACGAGCAGTACTTC.

J is TRBJ2-1 and V is TRBV27; D ambiguous. V was cut by 8 bases and J by 8 bases, with 16 bases left in between. There are 13 residues in the CDR3. Germline V lookup: CDR1 MNHEY, CDR2 SMNVEV (reference sequence). In DNA form, the CDR3 reads TGTGCCAGCGGCCGGAATCGGATGGATGAGCAGTTCTTC. Its protein is CASGRNRMDEQFF.

The gene calls are TRBV2 and TRBJ2-3, with D perhaps TRBD1 or TRBD2 (6 bases each). The CDR3 spans 14 residues. Deletions cut 7 bases from V and 4 bases from J, with 15 bases between. Looked up from germline, CDR1 is SNHLY and CDR2 is FYNNEI. The CDR3 reads CASITTGAADTQYF. The CDR3 DNA reads TGTGCCAGCATTACGACGGGGGCGGCAGATACGCAGTATTTT.

This clone was picked up a small number of times. The chain is built from TRBV9 and TRBJ1-2, with 8 bases aligning to TRBD1. V dropped 4 bases and J dropped 4; count of bases not matched to a gene: 12. Germline values: CDR1 SGDLS, CDR2 YYNGEE. This CDR3 region has 16 residues. This CDR3 reads CASSSSPGQGGYGYTF. The CDR3 DNA reads TGTGCCAGCAGCTCGAGCCCCGGACAGGGCGGCTATGGCTACACCTTC.

This sequence joins TRBV28 and TRBJ2-3; 12 bases map to TRBD1. The CDR3 has 17 residues. Trimming took 1 base from V and 5 from J; bases not matched to a gene: 7. Germline V gene sequence: CDR1 MDHEN, CDR2 SYDVKM. CDR3 coding DNA: TGTGCCAGCAGTTTATTGCTGGGACAGGGGGCAGAAGATACGCAGTATTTT. It encodes CASSLLLGQGAEDTQYF.

The chain joins TRBV7-9 to TRBJ2-3; D may correspond to TRBD1 or TRBD2 (5 bases each). Trimming took 5 bases from V and 4 from J, leaving 10 bases between them. The germline gives CDR1 SEHNR, CDR2 FQNEAQ (reference sequence). This CDR3 contains 13 residues. The CDR3 here is CASSPLGADTQYF. The CDR3 coding sequence is TGTGCCAGCAGCCCATTGGGGGCAGATACGCAGTATTTT.

The J gene is TRBJ2-5, the V gene TRBV15, with D unresolved. Germline V gene sequence: CDR1 LNHNV, CDR2 YYDKDF (reference sequence). The CDR3 length is 13 residues. Trimming left V 1 base short and J 4 bases short, with 7 bases between. The CDR3 here is CATSRVSGETQYF. CDR3 bases: TGTGCCACCAGCAGAGTTAGTGGAGAGACCCAGTACTTC.

This chain uses TRBV19 with TRBJ1-4; unclear D gene. Trimming took off 1 base at V and 1 base at J, with 10 bases between the two ends. Germline CDR1 and CDR2: LNHDA and SQIVND (reference sequence). This CDR3 spans 16 amino acids. The CDR3 sequence: CASSIGLELTNEKLFF. The DNA of the CDR3 is TGTGCCAGTAGTATAGGCCTGGAGCTAACTAATGAAAAACTGTTTTTT. Filled out from reference TRBV19 and TRBJ1-4, the complete variable domain reads DGGITQSPKYLFRKEGQNVTLSCEQNLNHDAMYWYRQDPGQGLRLIYYSQIVNDFQKGDIAEGYSVSREKKESFPLTVTSAQKNPTAFYLCASSIGLELTNEKLFFGSGTQLSVL.

CDR3 in amino acids: CASSSIPGESYNEQFF. The CDR3 DNA sequence: TGTGCCAGCAGCTCCATACCGGGGGAAAGCTACAATGAGCAGTTCTTC. The chain recombines TRBV7-6 with TRBJ2-1, with D perhaps TRBD2 (6 bases). CDR3 length equals 16 residues. The V end was cut by 4 bases, the J end by 3 bases, with 16 bases between. The germline gives CDR1 SGHVS, CDR2 FNYEAQ.

This clone was recorded only once. Other DNA sequences in the same sample also yield this CDR3. The CDR3 here is CASSYSGDEQFF. The CDR3 DNA is TGTGCCAGCAGTTACTCGGGTGATGAGCAGTTCTTC. The J gene is TRBJ2-1, the V gene TRBV6-6; D not resolved. This CDR3 has 12 residues. The ends were cut back, 0 bases at V and 8 bases at J, with 5 bases in the middle. The V gene's germline CDR1 is MNHNY and CDR2 SVGAGI (reference sequence).

This rearrangement joins TRBV9 to TRBJ2-1; D is perhaps TRBD1 or TRBD2 (5 bases each). The CDR3 spans 15 residues. The germline V gene encodes CDR1 SGDLS and CDR2 YYNGEE. Between the trimmed V and J ends, which lost 4 bases and 7 bases, there was a span of 18 bases. This CDR3 is CASSSPGDRTNEQFF. The DNA for the CDR3 is TGTGCCAGCAGCAGCCCCGGGGACCGAACTAATGAGCAGTTCTTC. Variable domain in full (rest from reference TRBV9 and TRBJ2-1): DSGVTQTPKHLITATGQRVTLRCSPRSGDLSVYWYQQSLDQGLQFLIQYYNGEERAKGNILERFSAQQFPDLHSELNLSSLELGDSALYFCASSSPGDRTNEQFFGPGTRLTVL.